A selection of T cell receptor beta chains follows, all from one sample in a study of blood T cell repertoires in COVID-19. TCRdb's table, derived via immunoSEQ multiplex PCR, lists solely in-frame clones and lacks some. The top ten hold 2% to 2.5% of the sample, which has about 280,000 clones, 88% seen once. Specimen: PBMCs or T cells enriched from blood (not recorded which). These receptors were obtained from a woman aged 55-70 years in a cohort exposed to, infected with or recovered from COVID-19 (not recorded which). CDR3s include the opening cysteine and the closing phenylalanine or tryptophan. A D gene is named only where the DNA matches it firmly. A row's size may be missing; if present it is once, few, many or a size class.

CDR3 DNA: TGTGCCAGCAGTTCCGCCGGGACTAGCGGGAGGGGGACCGGGGAGCTGTTTTTT; CDR3 protein: CASSSAGTSGRGTGELFF; J gene: TRBJ2-2; V gene: TRBV27; D gene: TRBD2; clone size: -
CDR3 DNA: TGTGCCAGCAGTTTGCGACAGGGGCCCACAGATACGCAGTATTTT; CDR3 protein: CASSLRQGPTDTQYF; J gene: TRBJ2-3; V gene: TRBV28; D gene: TRBD1; clone size: -
CDR3 DNA: TGTGCCACCAGTGTTGGTAGCGGGAGGTCCCACGAGCAGTACTTC; CDR3 protein: CATSVGSGRSHEQYF; J gene: TRBJ2-7; V gene: TRBV24-1; D gene: TRBD2; clone size: once
CDR3 DNA: TGTGCCAGCAGCTTGGTACCCTGGAGGGTCTACGAGCAGTACTTC; CDR3 protein: CASSLVPWRVYEQYF; J gene: TRBJ2-7; V gene: TRBV5-4; D gene: -; clone size: few
CDR3 DNA: TGTGCCAGCAGCTTCCCGACAGGGTCCACCTATGGCTACACCTTC; CDR3 protein: CASSFPTGSTYGYTF; J gene: TRBJ1-2; V gene: TRBV7-9; D gene: TRBD1; clone size: -
CDR3 DNA: TGTGCCAGCTCACCACCAACCACGCGCATGAACACTGAAGCTTTCTTT; CDR3 protein: CASSPPTTRMNTEAFF; J gene: TRBJ1-1; V gene: TRBV18; D gene: -; clone size: -
CDR3 DNA: TGTGCCAGCAGGACTCAGGGAGAAGCTTTCTTT; CDR3 protein: CASRTQGEAFF; J gene: TRBJ1-1; V gene: TRBV3-1/TRBV3-2; D gene: -; clone size: -
CDR3 DNA: TGTGCCAGCAGCCATCAGGGGGATAACTCCTACGAGCAGTACTTC; CDR3 protein: CASSHQGDNSYEQYF; J gene: TRBJ2-7; V gene: TRBV5-4; D gene: TRBD1; clone size: -
CDR3 DNA: TGTGCCAGCAGCAAACGGACTAGCGGGGGCAATGAGCAGTTCTTC; CDR3 protein: CASSKRTSGGNEQFF; J gene: TRBJ2-1; V gene: TRBV7-2; D gene: TRBD2; clone size: few
CDR3 DNA: TGTGCCACCATGACAGGGGGCACTGAAGCTTTCTTT; CDR3 protein: CATMTGGTEAFF; J gene: TRBJ1-1; V gene: TRBV7-8; D gene: TRBD1; clone size: -
CDR3 DNA: TGTGCCAGCAGTACCGGGAGTTATAATTCACCCCTCCACTTT; CDR3 protein: CASSTGSYNSPLHF; J gene: TRBJ1-6; V gene: TRBV7-6; D gene: -; clone size: -
CDR3 DNA: TGTGCCAGCAGCTCCGACAGGGGGAGCAATCAGCCCCAGCATTTT; CDR3 protein: CASSSDRGSNQPQHF; J gene: TRBJ1-5; V gene: TRBV7-9; D gene: TRBD1; clone size: -
CDR3 DNA: TGTGCCAGCAGCGTAGGACAGGGGGGGGCCTACGAGCAGTACTTC; CDR3 protein: CASSVGQGGAYEQYF; J gene: TRBJ2-7; V gene: TRBV9; D gene: TRBD1; clone size: once
CDR3 DNA: TGCGCCAGCAGCCCCCGGGGGAAGCGGGATTACAATGAGCAGTTCTTC; CDR3 protein: CASSPRGKRDYNEQFF; J gene: TRBJ2-1; V gene: TRBV5-1; D gene: TRBD2; clone size: -
CDR3 DNA: TGTGCCAGCAGTTACGCGGGGACCGAGACTGGAAACACCATATATTTT; CDR3 protein: CASSYAGTETGNTIYF; J gene: TRBJ1-3; V gene: TRBV6-2/TRBV6-3; D gene: -; clone size: -
CDR3 DNA: TGTGCCAGCAGCTTTTTCACCGGCACCGGGGAGCTGTTTTTT; CDR3 protein: CASSFFTGTGELFF; J gene: TRBJ2-2; V gene: TRBV7-3; D gene: -; clone size: once
CDR3 DNA: TGTGCCAGCAGCCCAGGGGGCGCCGGCTATGGCTACACCTTC; CDR3 protein: CASSPGGAGYGYTF; J gene: TRBJ1-2; V gene: TRBV9; D gene: TRBD1; clone size: -
CDR3 DNA: TGTGCCAGCAGCTTAGCAAGCGGGAGCTCCTACAATGAGCAGTTCTTC; CDR3 protein: CASSLASGSSYNEQFF; J gene: TRBJ2-1; V gene: TRBV7-2; D gene: TRBD2; clone size: once
CDR3 DNA: TGTGCCACCAGCCGGGAGGGGGGCTACAATGAGCAGTTCTTC; CDR3 protein: CATSREGGYNEQFF; J gene: TRBJ2-1; V gene: TRBV24-1; D gene: TRBD2; clone size: -
CDR3 DNA: TGTGCCAGCAGTGAAAGGCGAGCAGGGGGTTCAAACTATGGCTACACCTTC; CDR3 protein: CASSERRAGGSNYGYTF; J gene: TRBJ1-2; V gene: TRBV2; D gene: TRBD1; clone size: -
CDR3 DNA: TGTGCCAGCAGTAAAAATCAGGGAGGGTGGGAGCAGTACTTC; CDR3 protein: CASSKNQGGWEQYF; J gene: TRBJ2-7; V gene: TRBV2; D gene: TRBD2; clone size: -
CDR3 DNA: TGTGCCAGCAGCCAGACAGTCCGGAACAGCTACTATGGCTACACCTTC; CDR3 protein: CASSQTVRNSYYGYTF; J gene: TRBJ1-2; V gene: TRBV3-1/TRBV3-2; D gene: -; clone size: once
CDR3 DNA: TGTGCCACCAGTGGGGGACAGGGGGCAAAAAATGAGCAGTTCTTC; CDR3 protein: CATSGGQGAKNEQFF; J gene: TRBJ2-1; V gene: TRBV24-1; D gene: TRBD1; clone size: -
CDR3 DNA: TGTGCCAGCAGTTTATCTACCCGGCTAGTTCTTCCCCATGAGCAGTTCTTC; CDR3 protein: CASSLSTRLVLPHEQFF; J gene: TRBJ2-1; V gene: TRBV27; D gene: -; clone size: -
CDR3 DNA: TGTGCCAGCAGCCAAGAACCTACAGGGGAGGACGAGCAGTACTTC; CDR3 protein: CASSQEPTGEDEQYF; J gene: TRBJ2-7; V gene: TRBV4-2; D gene: -; clone size: -
CDR3 DNA: TGTGCCAGCAGCTTAGGCACAGGGGGCGGCCCCCAAGAGACCCAGTACTTC; CDR3 protein: CASSLGTGGGPQETQYF; J gene: TRBJ2-5; V gene: TRBV7-8; D gene: TRBD1; clone size: -
CDR3 DNA: TGCGCCCTTGGAAACTCCGAGGCAGTAACAGATACGCAGTATTTT; CDR3 protein: CALGNSEAVTDTQYF; J gene: TRBJ2-3; V gene: TRBV10-2; D gene: -; clone size: -
CDR3 DNA: TGTGCCAGCAGTTACGGGGGGAGCGGGCGGGGCTACACCTTC; CDR3 protein: CASSYGGSGRGYTF; J gene: TRBJ1-2; V gene: TRBV6-5; D gene: -; clone size: -
CDR3 DNA: TGTGCCAGCAGCTCCGGGACTAGCGGGAGGGCGGATACGCAGTATTTT; CDR3 protein: CASSSGTSGRADTQYF; J gene: TRBJ2-3; V gene: TRBV7-9; D gene: TRBD2; clone size: -
CDR3 DNA: TGTGCCAGCAGTGAATACTATAGGGGACAGGTTTCCTACGAGCAGTACTTC; CDR3 protein: CASSEYYRGQVSYEQYF; J gene: TRBJ2-7; V gene: TRBV2; D gene: TRBD1; clone size: -
CDR3 DNA: TGCGCCAGCAGCTTGGAGGGGTGGGCAAAAGAGACCCAGTACTTC; CDR3 protein: CASSLEGWAKETQYF; J gene: TRBJ2-5; V gene: TRBV5-1; D gene: -; clone size: -
CDR3 DNA: TGTGCCAGCAGCGTAGGGCTGGCGGGAGGGCCCGACCAAGAGACCCAGTACTTC; CDR3 protein: CASSVGLAGGPDQETQYF; J gene: TRBJ2-5; V gene: TRBV9; D gene: TRBD2; clone size: -
CDR3 DNA: TGTGCCAGCAGAACCCCGGGACAGGTGTATGGCTACACCTTC; CDR3 protein: CASRTPGQVYGYTF; J gene: TRBJ1-2; V gene: TRBV28; D gene: TRBD1; clone size: -
CDR3 DNA: TGTGCCAGCTCACCATCTTATGGACTAGCGGGAAACAATGAGCAGTTCTTC; CDR3 protein: CASSPSYGLAGNNEQFF; J gene: TRBJ2-1; V gene: TRBV18; D gene: TRBD2; clone size: -
CDR3 DNA: TGTGCCAGTAGTCAAGGATTGACAGGGTCCTCTGGAAACACCATATATTTT; CDR3 protein: CASSQGLTGSSGNTIYF; J gene: TRBJ1-3; V gene: TRBV19; D gene: TRBD1; clone size: -
CDR3 DNA: TGTGCCAGCAGCGACCGGGACAGGGATTTCGGCTACACCTTC; CDR3 protein: CASSDRDRDFGYTF; J gene: TRBJ1-2; V gene: TRBV7-8; D gene: TRBD1; clone size: -
CDR3 DNA: TGTGCCAGCAGCTTACGCCAGGACACTGAAGCTTTCTTT; CDR3 protein: CASSLRQDTEAFF; J gene: TRBJ1-1; V gene: TRBV11-3; D gene: -; clone size: -
CDR3 DNA: TGCAGCGTAGACTCAGCCTACAATGAGCAGTTCTTC; CDR3 protein: CSVDSAYNEQFF; J gene: TRBJ2-1; V gene: TRBV29-1; D gene: -; clone size: -
CDR3 DNA: TGTGCCAGCAGCTTAATCGGGAATGAGCAGTTCTTC; CDR3 protein: CASSLIGNEQFF; J gene: TRBJ2-1; V gene: TRBV7-2; D gene: -; clone size: -
CDR3 DNA: TGTGCCAGCAGCCAAGGACTAGCGGGCAATGAGCAGTTCTTC; CDR3 protein: CASSQGLAGNEQFF; J gene: TRBJ2-1; V gene: TRBV14; D gene: TRBD2; clone size: -
CDR3 DNA: TGTGCCAGCAGTGACCCTGACAGGGCAGGTCAGCCCCAGCATTTT; CDR3 protein: CASSDPDRAGQPQHF; J gene: TRBJ1-5; V gene: TRBV6-1; D gene: TRBD1; clone size: -
CDR3 DNA: TGTGCCAGCAGTTTCCCGACTAGCGGGGGTGGGACCCAGTACTTC; CDR3 protein: CASSFPTSGGGTQYF; J gene: TRBJ2-5; V gene: TRBV28; D gene: TRBD2; clone size: -
CDR3 DNA: TGTGCCAGCAGTCCGCCGACAGGGACTAGTGGCTACACCTTC; CDR3 protein: CASSPPTGTSGYTF; J gene: TRBJ1-2; V gene: TRBV6-6; D gene: TRBD1; clone size: -
CDR3 DNA: TGTGCCTGGATCCCAAAGACTAGCGGGTGGGGAAGCACCGGGGAGCTGTTTTTT; CDR3 protein: CAWIPKTSGWGSTGELFF; J gene: TRBJ2-2; V gene: TRBV30; D gene: TRBD2; clone size: -
CDR3 DNA: TGTGCCAGCAGTGAAAGCCCCCGGGACAGTAAAGATCAGCCCCAGCATTTT; CDR3 protein: CASSESPRDSKDQPQHF; J gene: TRBJ1-5; V gene: TRBV2; D gene: TRBD1; clone size: -
CDR3 DNA: TGTGCCAGCAGCTCAGAAAACCAAGAGACCCAGTACTTC; CDR3 protein: CASSSENQETQYF; J gene: TRBJ2-5; V gene: TRBV2; D gene: -; clone size: -
CDR3 DNA: TGTGCCAGCAGCTTAGCGACAACAGGGATCCGCTACGAGCAGTACTTC; CDR3 protein: CASSLATTGIRYEQYF; J gene: TRBJ2-7; V gene: TRBV7-8; D gene: -; clone size: -
CDR3 DNA: TGCGCCAGCAGCCAAGGACAGGGAGTTACAGAGACCCAGTACTTC; CDR3 protein: CASSQGQGVTETQYF; J gene: TRBJ2-5; V gene: TRBV4-3; D gene: TRBD1; clone size: -
CDR3 DNA: TGCGCCAGCAGCTTGGACTCAGGTCGAAGGGGTGGCTACACCTTC; CDR3 protein: CASSLDSGRRGGYTF; J gene: TRBJ1-2; V gene: TRBV5-1; D gene: -; clone size: -
CDR3 DNA: TGCAGCGGCGGGAGCCCCCTGGGTAACGAGCAGTACTTC; CDR3 protein: CSGGSPLGNEQYF; J gene: TRBJ2-7; V gene: TRBV29-1; D gene: TRBD2; clone size: -
CDR3 DNA: TGTGCCAGCAGCGTAGGGGGGCCCCGTGTCTACAATGAGCAGTTCTTC; CDR3 protein: CASSVGGPRVYNEQFF; J gene: TRBJ2-1; V gene: TRBV9; D gene: -; clone size: -
CDR3 DNA: TGTGCCAGCAGCGTAGCAACAGGGGGCGCAGGAGGGGAGCTGTTTTTT; CDR3 protein: CASSVATGGAGGELFF; J gene: TRBJ2-2; V gene: TRBV9; D gene: TRBD1; clone size: few
CDR3 DNA: TGTGCCAGCACTACGGCCGGGACACCCACCGGGGAGCTGTTTTTT; CDR3 protein: CASTTAGTPTGELFF; J gene: TRBJ2-2; V gene: TRBV9; D gene: -; clone size: -
CDR3 DNA: TGTGCCAGCAGCTCAGGGGGCCACAATGAGCAGTTCTTC; CDR3 protein: CASSSGGHNEQFF; J gene: TRBJ2-1; V gene: TRBV11-1; D gene: TRBD1; clone size: -
CDR3 DNA: TGTGCCAGCAGTGACCCCAGGCTCGGCAGAGCCTATGGCTACACCTTC; CDR3 protein: CASSDPRLGRAYGYTF; J gene: TRBJ1-2; V gene: TRBV6-1; D gene: -; clone size: few
CDR3 DNA: TGCGCCAGCAGCCAGGGGACATACTCCTACGAGCAGTACTTC; CDR3 protein: CASSQGTYSYEQYF; J gene: TRBJ2-7; V gene: TRBV4-3; D gene: -; clone size: -
CDR3 DNA: TGCGCCAGCAGCTTGACAGGGCGGGGGTACGAGCAGTACTTC; CDR3 protein: CASSLTGRGYEQYF; J gene: TRBJ2-7; V gene: TRBV5-1; D gene: -; clone size: -